Included here is one T cell receptor beta chain sequence, with context. This sample was included in a study of blood T cells in healthy people across ages. Across the study: T cells yielded about one barcoded beta molecule per two cells through template switching.

V trimming: 8 bases; J trimming: 4 bases; junction bases outside the gene matches: 9. Germline values: CDR1 LGHNA, CDR2 YSLEER. This CDR3 spans 14 amino acids. The use of a sample-barcoded 5' primer and a J-beta primer mix characterized a second PCR of 7 to 11 cycles. Every cDNA molecule carried a tag from a template-switch adaptor bearing 12 random nucleotides. Using its own MiXCR run on the 5' RACE reads, TCRdb lists one record per CDR3 protein. The sample records more than 500,000 distinct CDR3 sequences, around a quarter being singletons. This same sample was also taken into another study, of T cells of mothers and their children. From that report: Each mother yielded more than 9.5 million TCR beta CDR3 reads. Each child yielded roughly 2.9 million reads.

The source material was blood. This receptor was identified in a boy between 2 and 10 years old in good health. The J gene is TRBJ1-2, the V gene TRBV4-3; 8 nucleotides align to TRBD1. CDR3 in DNA: TGCGCCAGCTCCTCGGACAGGGCCCTCTATGGCTACACCTTC. It codes for CASSSDRALYGYTF.